Listed below are T cell receptor beta chains from one sample, sequenced in a study of cytomegalovirus exposure and HLA in healthy donors. Only in-frame clones appear in the TCRdb table, and some are missing; sequencing was by immunoSEQ multiplex PCR. The profile covers 200,000 to 300,000 clones, with roughly 81% appearing a single time and roughly 2% taken by the ten largest. Sequencing was done on a sample of PBMCs. These TCRs come from a woman between 40 and 55 years old in good health and CMV-seropositive. CDR3s include the opening cysteine and the closing phenylalanine or tryptophan. The D gene is left open where the match is weak. Some rows mark clone size as missing; the rest say once, few, many or name a class of expanded clone.

v_call,d_call,j_call,clone_size,cdr3_aa,cdr3_nt
TRBV21-1,.,TRBJ2-3,.,CASSARGWLAGGTDTQYF,TGTGCCAGCAGCGCCCGAGGGTGGTTAGCGGGCGGGACAGATACGCAGTATTTT
TRBV18,.,TRBJ2-4,.,CASSPPSPADIQYF,TGTGCCAGCTCACCACCGTCCCCAGCGGACATTCAGTACTTC
TRBV30,TRBD1,TRBJ1-2,.,CAWSEDRAGYTF,TGTGCCTGGAGCGAGGACAGGGCTGGCTACACCTTC
TRBV14,TRBD2,TRBJ2-7,.,CASSQESSSGSYEQYF,TGTGCCAGCAGCCAAGAGTCCTCTAGCGGGAGTTACGAGCAGTACTTC
TRBV30,.,TRBJ1-4,.,CAWSERVSVF,TGTGCCTGGAGTGAGAGAGTCTCGGTTTTT
TRBV10-3,.,TRBJ1-1,.,CAISEWGDGRTEAFF,TGTGCCATCAGTGAGTGGGGGGACGGACGCACTGAAGCTTTCTTT
TRBV28,.,TRBJ1-3,.,CASSFHLDAGSGNTIYF,TGTGCCAGCAGTTTCCATCTTGATGCCGGCTCTGGAAACACCATATATTTT
TRBV7-3,TRBD1,TRBJ2-7,.,CASSLDPGQGNDEQYF,TGTGCCAGCAGCCTCGACCCGGGACAGGGAAACGACGAGCAGTACTTC
TRBV10-3,.,TRBJ2-7,.,CAISESFSVQGTYEQYF,TGTGCCATCAGTGAGTCCTTCTCAGTACAGGGTACCTACGAGCAGTACTTC
TRBV6-6,TRBD1,TRBJ1-2,.,CASSYGPGGSGYGYTF,TGTGCCAGCAGTTATGGGCCAGGGGGCAGCGGCTATGGCTACACCTTC
TRBV5-5,TRBD2,TRBJ2-7,.,CASSPRGGRASYEQYF,TGTGCCAGCAGCCCGAGAGGCGGGAGGGCCTCCTACGAGCAGTACTTC
TRBV5-6,TRBD2,TRBJ2-7,.,CASTTSSGRLNSYEQYF,TGTGCCAGCACAACTTCTAGCGGGAGATTGAACTCCTACGAGCAGTACTTC
TRBV11-3,TRBD1,TRBJ2-1,.,CASSLTLWGQGTHEQFF,TGTGCCAGCAGCTTAACTCTTTGGGGACAGGGAACACATGAGCAGTTCTTC
TRBV4-2,.,TRBJ1-1,.,CASSRDWLNTEAFF,TGTGCCAGCAGCCGAGACTGGCTGAACACTGAAGCTTTCTTT
TRBV7-3,TRBD2,TRBJ2-5,.,CASSLGPSGRSETQYF,TGTGCCAGCAGCTTAGGGCCTAGCGGGAGATCAGAGACCCAGTACTTC
TRBV7-6,TRBD2,TRBJ2-7,.,CASSLEPPRNSWREEYEQYF,TGTGCCAGCAGCTTAGAGCCGCCCCGAAATTCCTGGCGGGAGGAATACGAGCAGTACTTC
TRBV27,TRBD1,TRBJ1-3,once,CASSSGTGGNSGNTIYF,TGTGCCAGCAGTTCGGGGACAGGGGGTAACTCTGGAAACACCATATATTTT
TRBV9,.,TRBJ1-2,.,CASRAPGHPRGYGYTF,TGTGCCAGCAGGGCGCCGGGGCACCCCAGGGGCTATGGCTACACCTTC
TRBV7-2,TRBD2,TRBJ2-1,.,CASSWGTSGSKDEQFF,TGTGCCAGCAGCTGGGGGACTAGCGGGAGTAAGGATGAGCAGTTCTTC
TRBV5-4,TRBD2,TRBJ2-5,.,CASSLTSGLQETQYF,TGTGCCAGCAGCTTAACTAGCGGGCTACAAGAGACCCAGTACTTC
TRBV23-1,TRBD1,TRBJ2-7,.,CASIPRTGSREQYF,TGCGCCAGCATACCCCGGACAGGTTCTCGCGAGCAGTACTTC
TRBV5-4,.,TRBJ2-7,.,CASSLEEDFSYEQYF,TGTGCCAGCAGCTTGGAGGAGGATTTCTCCTACGAGCAGTACTTC
TRBV10-3,TRBD1,TRBJ1-2,.,CAISERQGPNGYTF,TGTGCCATCAGTGAGCGACAGGGACCAAATGGCTACACCTTC
TRBV7-7,TRBD1,TRBJ2-3,once,CASSRDRVADTQYF,TGTGCTAGCAGCAGGGACAGGGTCGCAGATACGCAGTATTTT
TRBV20-1,.,TRBJ2-1,.,CSATNNEQFF,TGCAGTGCTACTAACAATGAGCAGTTCTTC
TRBV7-9,TRBD2,TRBJ2-1,.,CASSSLAGEWNEQFF,TGTGCCAGCAGCTCACTAGCGGGAGAGTGGAATGAGCAGTTCTTC
TRBV7-2,.,TRBJ1-6,few,CASSRATGFNSPLHF,TGTGCCAGCAGCCGGGCCACAGGTTTTAATTCACCCCTCCACTTT
TRBV28,TRBD1,TRBJ1-4,once,CASSRRQGEEKLFF,TGTGCCAGCAGCCGAAGACAGGGTGAGGAAAAACTGTTTTTT
TRBV7-9,.,TRBJ1-3,once,CSSSLEATSGNTIYF,TGTTCCAGCAGCTTAGAAGCCACGTCTGGAAACACCATATATTTT
TRBV7-9,TRBD2,TRBJ2-5,.,CASSLAWTSGRVETQYF,TGTGCCAGCAGCTTAGCCTGGACTAGCGGGAGGGTGGAGACCCAGTACTTC
TRBV19,.,TRBJ1-2,once,CASSIGGQRISYGYTF,TGTGCCAGTAGTATAGGCGGACAGCGGATTAGCTATGGCTACACCTTC
TRBV5-6,.,TRBJ1-4,once,CASAQRGSDEKLFF,TGTGCCAGCGCCCAACGGGGGTCCGATGAAAAACTGTTTTTT
TRBV29-1,.,TRBJ2-1,.,CSVDPSSYNEQFF,TGCAGCGTTGACCCTAGCTCCTACAATGAGCAGTTCTTC
TRBV4-2,.,TRBJ1-3,.,CASSQDSGGSGNTIYF,TGTGCCAGCAGCCAAGACTCCGGAGGGAGTGGAAACACCATATATTTT
TRBV28,TRBD1,TRBJ1-3,.,CASSPGQLGNTIYF,TGTGCCAGCAGCCCGGGACAGCTCGGAAACACCATATATTTT
TRBV6-6,TRBD2,TRBJ2-7,few,CASSRLAEYEQYF,TGTGCCAGCAGTAGACTAGCGGAATACGAGCAGTACTTC
TRBV5-4,TRBD1,TRBJ2-7,.,CASSQPGTVNYEQYF,TGTGCCAGCAGCCAACCCGGGACAGTCAACTACGAGCAGTACTTC